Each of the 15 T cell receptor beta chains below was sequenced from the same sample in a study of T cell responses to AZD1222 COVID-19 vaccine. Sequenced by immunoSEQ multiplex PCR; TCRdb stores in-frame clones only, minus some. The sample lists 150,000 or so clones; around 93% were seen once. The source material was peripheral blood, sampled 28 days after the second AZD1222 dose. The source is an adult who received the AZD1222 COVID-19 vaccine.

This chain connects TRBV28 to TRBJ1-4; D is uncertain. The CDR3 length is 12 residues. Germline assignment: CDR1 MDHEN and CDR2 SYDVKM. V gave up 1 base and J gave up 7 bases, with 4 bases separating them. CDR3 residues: CASSLSGEKLFF. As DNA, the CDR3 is TGTGCCAGCAGTTTATCTGGTGAAAAACTGTTTTTT.

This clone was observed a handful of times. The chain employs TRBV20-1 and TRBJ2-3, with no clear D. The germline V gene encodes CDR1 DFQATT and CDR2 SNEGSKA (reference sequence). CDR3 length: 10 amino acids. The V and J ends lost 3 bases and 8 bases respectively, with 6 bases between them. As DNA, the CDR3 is TGCAGTGCTAGGATTGTTACGCAGTATTTT. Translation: CSARIVTQYF.

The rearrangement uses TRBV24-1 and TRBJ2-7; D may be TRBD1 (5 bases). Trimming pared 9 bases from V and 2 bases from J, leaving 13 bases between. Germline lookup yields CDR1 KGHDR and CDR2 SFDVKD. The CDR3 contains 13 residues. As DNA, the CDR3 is TGTGCCACCCCCCCGCCAGGGACCTACGAGCAGTACTTC. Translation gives CATPPPGTYEQYF.

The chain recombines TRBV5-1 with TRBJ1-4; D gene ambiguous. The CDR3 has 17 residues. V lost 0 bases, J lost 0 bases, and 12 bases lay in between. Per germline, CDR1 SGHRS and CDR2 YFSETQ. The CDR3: CASSLGRISATNEKLFF. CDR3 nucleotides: TGCGCCAGCAGCTTGGGACGGATAAGTGCAACTAATGAAAAACTGTTTTTT.

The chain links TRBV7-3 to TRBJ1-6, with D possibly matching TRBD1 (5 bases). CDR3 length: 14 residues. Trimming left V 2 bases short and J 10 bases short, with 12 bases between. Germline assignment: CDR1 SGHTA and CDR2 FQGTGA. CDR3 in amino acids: CASSLGGGLSPLHF. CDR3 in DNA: TGTGCCAGCAGCTTAGGGGGAGGGTTATCACCCCTCCACTTT.

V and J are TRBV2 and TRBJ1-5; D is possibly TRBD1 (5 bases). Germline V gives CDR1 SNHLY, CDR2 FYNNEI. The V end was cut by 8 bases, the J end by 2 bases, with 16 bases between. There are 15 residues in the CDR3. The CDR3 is CASSGSNTRNQPQHF. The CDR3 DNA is TGTGCCAGCTCAGGGAGTAACACCCGCAATCAGCCCCAGCATTTT.

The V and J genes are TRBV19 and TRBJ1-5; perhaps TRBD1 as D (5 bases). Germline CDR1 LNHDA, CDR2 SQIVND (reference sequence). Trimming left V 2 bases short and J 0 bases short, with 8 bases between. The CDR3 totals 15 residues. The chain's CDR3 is CASSIYRNSNQPQHF. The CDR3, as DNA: TGTGCCAGTAGTATATACAGGAATAGCAATCAGCCCCAGCATTTT. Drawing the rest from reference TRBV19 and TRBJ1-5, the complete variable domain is DGGITQSPKYLFRKEGQNVTLSCEQNLNHDAMYWYRQDPGQGLRLIYYSQIVNDFQKGDIAEGYSVSREKKESFPLTVTSAQKNPTAFYLCASSIYRNSNQPQHFGDGTRLSIL.

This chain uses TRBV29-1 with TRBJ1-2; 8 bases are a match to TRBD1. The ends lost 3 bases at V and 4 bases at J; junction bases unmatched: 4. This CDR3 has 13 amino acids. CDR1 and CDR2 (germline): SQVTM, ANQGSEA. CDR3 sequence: CSVDRGQGYGYTF. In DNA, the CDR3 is TGCAGCGTTGATCGAGGACAGGGCTATGGCTACACCTTC.

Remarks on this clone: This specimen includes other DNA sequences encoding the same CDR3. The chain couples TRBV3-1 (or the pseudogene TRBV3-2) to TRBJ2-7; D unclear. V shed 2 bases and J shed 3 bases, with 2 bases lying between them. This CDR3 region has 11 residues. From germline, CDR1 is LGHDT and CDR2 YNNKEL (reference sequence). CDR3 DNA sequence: TGTGCCAGCAGCCAAAGCTACGAGCAGTACTTC. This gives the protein CASSQSYEQYF.

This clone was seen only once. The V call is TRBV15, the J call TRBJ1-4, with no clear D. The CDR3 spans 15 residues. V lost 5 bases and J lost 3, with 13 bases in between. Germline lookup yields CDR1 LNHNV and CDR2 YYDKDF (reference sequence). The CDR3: CATSGLGVSNEKLFF. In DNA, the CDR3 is TGTGCCACCAGCGGACTAGGAGTTTCTAATGAAAAACTGTTTTTT.

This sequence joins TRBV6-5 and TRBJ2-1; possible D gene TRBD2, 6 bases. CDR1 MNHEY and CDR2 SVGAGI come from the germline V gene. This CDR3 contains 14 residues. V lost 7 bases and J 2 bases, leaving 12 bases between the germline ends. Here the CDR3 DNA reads TGTGCCAGCACTCGAACGGGGGCCTACAATGAGCAGTTCTTC. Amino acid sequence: CASTRTGAYNEQFF.

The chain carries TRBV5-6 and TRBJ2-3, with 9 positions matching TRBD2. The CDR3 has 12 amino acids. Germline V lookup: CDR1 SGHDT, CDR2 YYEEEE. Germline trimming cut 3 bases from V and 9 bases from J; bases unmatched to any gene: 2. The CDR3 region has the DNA TGTGCCAGCAGCTCTAGCGGGACGACGCAGTATTTT. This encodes CASSSSGTTQYF. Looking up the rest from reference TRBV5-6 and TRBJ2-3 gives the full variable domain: DAGVTQSPTHLIKTRGQQVTLRCSPKSGHDTVSWYQQALGQGPQFIFQYYEEEERQRGNFPDRFSGHQFPNYSSELNVNALLLGDSALYLCASSSSGTTQYFGPGTRLTVL.

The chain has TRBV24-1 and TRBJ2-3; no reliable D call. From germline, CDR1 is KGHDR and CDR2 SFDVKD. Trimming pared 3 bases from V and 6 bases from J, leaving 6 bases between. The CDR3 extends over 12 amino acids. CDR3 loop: CATSDEADTQYF. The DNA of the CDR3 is TGTGCCACCAGTGATGAGGCGGATACGCAGTATTTT.

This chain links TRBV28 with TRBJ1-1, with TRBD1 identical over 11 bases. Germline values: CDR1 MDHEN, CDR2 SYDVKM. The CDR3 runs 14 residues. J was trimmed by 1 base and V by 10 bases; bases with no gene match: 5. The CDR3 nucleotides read TGTGCCACCCCGGGACAGGGGGAGAACACTGAAGCTTTCTTT. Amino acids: CATPGQGENTEAFF.

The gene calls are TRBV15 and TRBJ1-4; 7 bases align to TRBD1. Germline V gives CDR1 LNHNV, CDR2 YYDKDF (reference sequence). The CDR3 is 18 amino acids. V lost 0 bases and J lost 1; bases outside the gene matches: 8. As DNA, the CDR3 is TGTGCCACCAGCAGAGATGGGGGTCAGGGGGAAACTAATGAAAAACTGTTTTTT. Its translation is CATSRDGGQGETNEKLFF.